These T cell receptor beta chains were read from a single sample in a study of blood T cell repertoires in COVID-19. Sequencing used immunoSEQ multiplex PCR; TCRdb keeps in-frame clones, though not all of them. Here the sample spans 200,000 to 300,000 clones, approximately 89% being singletons. Sequenced: peripheral blood. The receptors were sampled from a woman aged 50 to 60 with acute or convalescent COVID-19. Both conserved end residues are part of each CDR3. D genes are given only for firm matches. The size field is filled for only some rows; it gives once, few, many or a size class.

size,D,V,J,DNA,CDR3
NA,NA,TRBV20-1,TRBJ2-7,TGCAGTGCTGGTGCTGGTAGTATCTACGAGCAGTACTTC,CSAGAGSIYEQYF
NA,NA,TRBV7-8,TRBJ2-1,TGTGCCAGCAGCCTGACCAGGGGATTCTCCTACAATGAGCAGTTCTTC,CASSLTRGFSYNEQFF
NA,NA,TRBV9,TRBJ2-5,TGTGCCAGCAGCGTGACGGGCCTCAGGGGAGAGACCCAGTACTTC,CASSVTGLRGETQYF
NA,TRBD1,TRBV7-2,TRBJ1-2,TGTGCCAGCAGCCCGCGGGACAGCCGTCTTGGCTACACCTTC,CASSPRDSRLGYTF
NA,NA,TRBV11-2,TRBJ1-4,TGTGCCAGCAGCTACCCCGGGGGGGGTGAAAAACTGTTTTTT,CASSYPGGGEKLFF
NA,TRBD1,TRBV4-1,TRBJ2-7,TGCGCCAGCAGCGCGGGACAGGCCACCTACGAGCAGTACTTC,CASSAGQATYEQYF
NA,NA,TRBV7-2,TRBJ1-1,TGTGCCAGCAGCTTAGGTGCAGGGATAGGGGGAGAGACTGAAGCTTTCTTT,CASSLGAGIGGETEAFF
NA,TRBD1,TRBV5-1,TRBJ2-7,TGCGCCAGCAGCTTCCGGGACAGGGACGCTAAAGAGCAGTACTTC,CASSFRDRDAKEQYF
once,TRBD1,TRBV9,TRBJ2-2,TGTGCCAGCAGCGAACAGGGGAATATAAACACCGGGGAGCTGTTTTTT,CASSEQGNINTGELFF
NA,NA,TRBV5-1,TRBJ2-3,TGCGCCAGCAGCTTGGTTGGGAGACAAGTCACAGATACGCAGTATTTT,CASSLVGRQVTDTQYF
NA,TRBD2,TRBV3-1/TRBV3-2,TRBJ2-1,TGTGCCAGCAGCCCCCCGTCGGCTAGCGGGAGACTTGAGCAGTTCTTC,CASSPPSASGRLEQFF
once,NA,TRBV6-6,TRBJ2-1,TGTGCCGTACGCTTCGCCGGGAATGAGCAGTTCTTC,CAVRFAGNEQFF
once,TRBD1,TRBV19,TRBJ2-4,TGTGCCAGTAGTTCGGACAGGGTAGGGGCCAAAAACATTCAGTACTTC,CASSSDRVGAKNIQYF
NA,TRBD1,TRBV5-1,TRBJ1-1,TGCGCCAGCAGCCAGGGGGCGCTGGGCACTGAAGCTTTCTTT,CASSQGALGTEAFF
NA,NA,TRBV5-6,TRBJ2-7,TGTGCCAGCAGCCTGGACCCAGGGGGAGGCTACGAGCAGTACTTC,CASSLDPGGGYEQYF
NA,TRBD1,TRBV9,TRBJ2-1,TGTGCCAGCAGCGCATCCGGGACAGCCATCTACAATGAGCAGTTCTTC,CASSASGTAIYNEQFF
NA,TRBD2,TRBV3-1/TRBV3-2,TRBJ2-3,TGTGCCAGCAGCCACCTCCCGCTAGCGGGAGGGCCGGCTATCCGTCATACGCAGTATTTT,CASSHLPLAGGPAIRHTQYF
NA,TRBD2,TRBV5-6,TRBJ2-7,TGTGCCAGCAGCCGACCCCTGGGAACTAGCGGCTCCTACGAGCAGTACTTC,CASSRPLGTSGSYEQYF
NA,NA,TRBV25-1,TRBJ2-2,TGTGCCAGCACCACAGGGTTTTACACCGGGGAGCTGTTTTTT,CASTTGFYTGELFF
NA,TRBD2,TRBV7-3,TRBJ2-1,TGTGCCAGCAGCCCTGGACTAGCCTCCTACAATGAGCAGTTCTTC,CASSPGLASYNEQFF
NA,TRBD2,TRBV27,TRBJ2-3,TGTGCCAGCATGAATCAGCGGGGGTCCACAGATACGCAGTATTTT,CASMNQRGSTDTQYF
NA,TRBD2,TRBV2,TRBJ2-3,TGTGCCAGCAGAGCTACTAGCGCGTCTAGCACAGATACGCAGTATTTT,CASRATSASSTDTQYF
NA,NA,TRBV20-1,TRBJ2-3,TGCAGTGCTAGCGACGGGGATACGCAGTATTTT,CSASDGDTQYF
NA,NA,TRBV24-1,TRBJ2-7,TGTGCCACCAGTGACGCCCGCAGGGGGGACCCCTCCTACGAGCAGTACTTC,CATSDARRGDPSYEQYF
NA,TRBD2,TRBV4-2,TRBJ2-3,TGTGCCGCCCAGGGTAGCGGGAACACAGATACGCAGTATTTT,CAAQGSGNTDTQYF
NA,NA,TRBV10-1,TRBJ2-7,TGCGCCAGCAGGACAGACGTCTCCTACGAGCAGTACTTC,CASRTDVSYEQYF
NA,TRBD2,TRBV15,TRBJ2-7,TGTGCCACCAGCAGAGAGCTAGCGGGAGGAGGGGAGCAGTACTTC,CATSRELAGGGEQYF
many,NA,TRBV19,TRBJ1-2,TGTGCCAGTAGTAGGACCCGGCAGGGGAACTATGGCTACACCTTC,CASSRTRQGNYGYTF
NA,TRBD2,TRBV5-4,TRBJ2-3,TGTGCCAGCAGGCCTACGACTAGCGGGAGGGACACAGATACGCAGTATTTT,CASRPTTSGRDTDTQYF
NA,TRBD1,TRBV4-2,TRBJ1-3,TGTGCCAGCAGCCGGCCCAAGGGGCAGGGGGAGGCTGGAAACACCATATATTTT,CASSRPKGQGEAGNTIYF
few,NA,TRBV7-2,TRBJ1-2,TGTGCCAGCAGCTTAGGAAGTGGGCCCAGGTATGGCTATGGCTACACCTTC,CASSLGSGPRYGYGYTF
few,TRBD1,TRBV7-8,TRBJ2-2,TGTGCCAGCAGTCTCCCGGGACAGGGGTCTGCCGGGGAGCTGTTTTTT,CASSLPGQGSAGELFF
few,TRBD1,TRBV27,TRBJ2-7,TGTGCCAGCAGTTCCTCCGGGACAGGGGGCTTTGAGCAGTACTTC,CASSSSGTGGFEQYF
NA,NA,TRBV27,TRBJ1-1,TGTGCCAGCAGTTTCCAGGGTTGGACTGAAGCTTTCTTT,CASSFQGWTEAFF
NA,NA,TRBV7-9,TRBJ1-1,TGTGCCAGCAGCTTCGGGATTAACACTGAAGCTTTCTTT,CASSFGINTEAFF
NA,NA,TRBV15,TRBJ1-1,TGTGCCACCAGCAAAGCGGGACCTGGGCCTGAAGCTTTCTTT,CATSKAGPGPEAFF
NA,TRBD1,TRBV29-1,TRBJ2-7,TGCAGCGTTGAAGGCTTGGACAGGGACTACGAGCAGTACTTC,CSVEGLDRDYEQYF
NA,TRBD2,TRBV9,TRBJ2-1,TGTGCCAGCAGGGACTCCGGAGCGGGGCCTCTATCCTACAATGAGCAGTTCTTC,CASRDSGAGPLSYNEQFF
NA,TRBD2,TRBV5-1,TRBJ2-5,TGCGCCAGCAGCTTGGGCCTTAGCGGGAGACAAGAGACCCAGTACTTC,CASSLGLSGRQETQYF
few,TRBD2,TRBV4-2,TRBJ2-5,TGTGCCAGCAGCCAAGATGTGGGCGGGAGGGGTCAAGAGACCCAGTACTTC,CASSQDVGGRGQETQYF
NA,NA,TRBV11-1,TRBJ1-4,TGTGCCAGCAGCGCGCAGGGGCGTGGGGAAAAACTGTTTTTT,CASSAQGRGEKLFF
NA,NA,TRBV9,TRBJ1-1,TGTGCCAGCAGCGTGGACCCCCTTGGAGGAACTGAAGCTTTCTTT,CASSVDPLGGTEAFF
few,NA,TRBV5-8,TRBJ1-6,TGTGCCAGCAGCTTCAGGGGAACGTATTCACCCCTCCACTTT,CASSFRGTYSPLHF
NA,NA,TRBV5-1,TRBJ1-4,TGCGCCAGCAGCTTGGGGGTACAGGGCTCAGGTGAAAAACTGTTTTTT,CASSLGVQGSGEKLFF
NA,TRBD1,TRBV18,TRBJ1-1,TGTGCCAGCTCGTACGACAGGGTCGAAACTGAAGCTTTCTTT,CASSYDRVETEAFF
few,TRBD1,TRBV19,TRBJ1-1,TGTGCCAGTACTTCAGACAGGGCGAACACTGAAGCTTTCTTT,CASTSDRANTEAFF
NA,NA,TRBV9,TRBJ2-3,TGTGCCAGCAGCCCCCCGGAGCACCTAAACACAGATACGCAGTATTTT,CASSPPEHLNTDTQYF
NA,NA,TRBV10-3,TRBJ2-1,TGTGCCATCAGTGAGTTGACTTCGACCTACAATGAGCAGTTCTTC,CAISELTSTYNEQFF
NA,NA,TRBV28,TRBJ2-1,TGTGCCAGCAGTTTTGTACAGGGCTTGATGGACTACAATGAGCAGTTCTTC,CASSFVQGLMDYNEQFF
NA,TRBD2,TRBV27,TRBJ2-1,TGTGCCAGCAGTTTGGGACTAGCGACAAACTACAATGAGCAGTTCTTC,CASSLGLATNYNEQFF
NA,TRBD2,TRBV7-3,TRBJ2-1,TGTGCCAGCAGCTGGGGGACTAGCGGGAGTATCCAGGGGGAGCAGTTCTTC,CASSWGTSGSIQGEQFF
NA,TRBD2,TRBV7-3,TRBJ2-3,TGTGCCAGCAGCTTAAAGGCGGGAACTAGCGGGAGTCTATATACGCAGTATTTT,CASSLKAGTSGSLYTQYF
NA,TRBD2,TRBV5-1,TRBJ2-7,TGCGCCAGCAGCTCGTACATCACTAGCGGGAGGACGTACGAGCAGTACTTC,CASSSYITSGRTYEQYF
NA,NA,TRBV9,TRBJ1-1,TGTGCCAGCAGCTCCCACACGAACACTGAAGCTTTCTTT,CASSSHTNTEAFF
NA,NA,TRBV27,TRBJ1-1,TGTGCCAGCAGTTTATCCCAGGGTAACGCTGAAGCTTTCTTT,CASSLSQGNAEAFF
NA,TRBD2,TRBV6-6,TRBJ2-5,TGTGCCAGCAGCTGGACTAGCGGGAGGGGCCAAGAGACCCAGTACTTC,CASSWTSGRGQETQYF
NA,TRBD2,TRBV28,TRBJ2-7,TGTGCCAGCGCCCACTTAGCGGGGTCCTACGAGCAGTACTTC,CASAHLAGSYEQYF
NA,TRBD1,TRBV5-8,TRBJ1-5,TGTGCCAGCAAGGGACAGACCAGCAATCAGCCCCAGCATTTT,CASKGQTSNQPQHF
NA,NA,TRBV2,TRBJ2-1,TGTGCCAGCAGTGAACATCTTGAGGGCGAGCAGTTCTTC,CASSEHLEGEQFF
NA,NA,TRBV7-2,TRBJ2-1,TGTGCCAGCATCCCCAATCCTGCACTGGTCGATGAGCAGTTCTTC,CASIPNPALVDEQFF